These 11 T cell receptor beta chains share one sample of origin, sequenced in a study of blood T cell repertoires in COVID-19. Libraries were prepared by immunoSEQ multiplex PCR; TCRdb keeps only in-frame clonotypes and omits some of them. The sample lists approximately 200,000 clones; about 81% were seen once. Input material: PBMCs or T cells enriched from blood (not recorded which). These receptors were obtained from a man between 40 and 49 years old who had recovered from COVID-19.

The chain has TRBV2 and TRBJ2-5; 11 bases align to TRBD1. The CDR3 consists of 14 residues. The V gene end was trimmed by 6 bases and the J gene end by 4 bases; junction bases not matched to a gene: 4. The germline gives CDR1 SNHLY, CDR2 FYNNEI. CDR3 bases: TGTGCCAGCAGGCCCGGGACAGGGGGAGAGACCCAGTACTTC. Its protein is CASRPGTGGETQYF. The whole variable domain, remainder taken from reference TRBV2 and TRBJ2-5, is EPEVTQTPSHQVTQMGQEVILRCVPISNHLYFYWYRQILGQKVEFLVSFYNNEISEKSEIFDDQFSVERPDGSNFTLKIRSTKLEDSAMYFCASRPGTGGETQYFGPGTRLLVL.

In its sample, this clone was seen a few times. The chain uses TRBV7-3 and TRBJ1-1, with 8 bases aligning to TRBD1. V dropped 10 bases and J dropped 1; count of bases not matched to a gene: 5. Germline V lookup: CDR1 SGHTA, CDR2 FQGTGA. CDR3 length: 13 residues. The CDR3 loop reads CATKGQANTEAFF. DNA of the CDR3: TGTGCCACCAAGGGACAGGCGAACACTGAAGCTTTCTTT.

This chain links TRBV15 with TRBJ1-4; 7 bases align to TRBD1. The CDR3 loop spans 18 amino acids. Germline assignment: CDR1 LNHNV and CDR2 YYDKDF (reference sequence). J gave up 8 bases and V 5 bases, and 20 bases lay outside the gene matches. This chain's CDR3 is CATSEQLVNRGGNEKLFF. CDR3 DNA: TGTGCCACCAGCGAACAACTCGTTAACAGGGGAGGAAACGAAAAACTGTTTTTT.

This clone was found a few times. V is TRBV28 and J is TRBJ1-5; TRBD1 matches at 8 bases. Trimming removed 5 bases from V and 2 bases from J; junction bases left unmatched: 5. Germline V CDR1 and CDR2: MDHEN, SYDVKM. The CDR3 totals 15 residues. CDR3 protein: CASSPGGLGNQPQHF. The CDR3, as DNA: TGTGCCAGCAGTCCAGGGGGCTTGGGCAATCAGCCCCAGCATTTT.

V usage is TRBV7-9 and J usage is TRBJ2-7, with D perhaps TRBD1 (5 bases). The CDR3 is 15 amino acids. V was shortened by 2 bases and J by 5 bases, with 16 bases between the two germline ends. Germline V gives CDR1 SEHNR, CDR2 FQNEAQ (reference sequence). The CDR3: CASSLKSSARDEQYF. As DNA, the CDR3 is TGTGCCAGCAGCTTAAAGTCGAGCGCCAGGGACGAGCAGTACTTC.

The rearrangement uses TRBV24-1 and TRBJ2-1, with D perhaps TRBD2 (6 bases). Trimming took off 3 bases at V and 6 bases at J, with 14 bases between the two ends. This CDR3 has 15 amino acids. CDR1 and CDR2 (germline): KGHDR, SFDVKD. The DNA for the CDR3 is TGTGCCACCAGTGATGGAGGGCCTCTCAGCAATGAGCAGTTCTTC. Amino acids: CATSDGGPLSNEQFF.

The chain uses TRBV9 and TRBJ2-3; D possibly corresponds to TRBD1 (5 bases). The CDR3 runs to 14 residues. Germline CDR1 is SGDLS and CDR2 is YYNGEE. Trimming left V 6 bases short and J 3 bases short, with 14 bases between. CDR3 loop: CASKKGHLTDTQYF. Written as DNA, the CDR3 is TGTGCCAGCAAAAAAGGACATTTAACAGATACGCAGTATTTT. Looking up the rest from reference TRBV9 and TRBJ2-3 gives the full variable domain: DSGVTQTPKHLITATGQRVTLRCSPRSGDLSVYWYQQSLDQGLQFLIQYYNGEERAKGNILERFSAQQFPDLHSELNLSSLELGDSALYFCASKKGHLTDTQYFGPGTRLTVL.

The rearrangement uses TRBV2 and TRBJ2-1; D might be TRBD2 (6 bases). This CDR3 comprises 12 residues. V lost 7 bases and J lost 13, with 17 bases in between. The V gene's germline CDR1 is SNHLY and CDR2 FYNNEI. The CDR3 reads CASTRLGHSQFF. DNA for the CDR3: TGTGCCAGCACCCGACTAGGTCATAGCCAGTTCTTC.

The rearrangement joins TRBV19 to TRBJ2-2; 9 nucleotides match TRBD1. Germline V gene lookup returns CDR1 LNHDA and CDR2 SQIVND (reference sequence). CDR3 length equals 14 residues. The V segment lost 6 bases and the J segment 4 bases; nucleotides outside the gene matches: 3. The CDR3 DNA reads TGTGCCAGTAGGGACAGGGGACGCACCGGGGAGCTGTTTTTT. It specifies CASRDRGRTGELFF.

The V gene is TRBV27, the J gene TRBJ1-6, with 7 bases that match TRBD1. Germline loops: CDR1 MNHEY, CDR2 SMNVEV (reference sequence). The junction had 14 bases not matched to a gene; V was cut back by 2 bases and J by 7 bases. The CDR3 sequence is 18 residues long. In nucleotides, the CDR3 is TGTGCCAGCAGTTTAAGGGTCGATTGGGGACAGAAGAATTCACCCCTCCACTTT. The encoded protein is CASSLRVDWGQKNSPLHF.

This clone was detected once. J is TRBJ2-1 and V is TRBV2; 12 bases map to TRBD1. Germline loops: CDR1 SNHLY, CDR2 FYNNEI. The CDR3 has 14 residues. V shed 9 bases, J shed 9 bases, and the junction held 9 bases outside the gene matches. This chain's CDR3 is CASRGTGGRGEQFF. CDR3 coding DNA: TGTGCCAGTAGGGGGACAGGGGGCCGGGGTGAGCAGTTCTTC.